These 3 T cell receptor beta chains came from one sample sequenced in a study of T cell changes during pregnancy in multiple sclerosis. Here immunoSEQ multiplex PCR was the method, and the copy in TCRdb shows in-frame clones only, minus some. The sample holds about 59,000 clones, roughly 92% seen once. The input for sequencing was CD8+ T cells from peripheral blood mononuclear cells, taken in the third trimester of pregnancy. These receptors originate from a female donor with multiple sclerosis, enrolled in a pregnancy study.

The chain is built from TRBV27 and TRBJ2-7, with TRBD1 as a possible D gene (5 bases). Trimming shortened V by 3 bases and J by 5 bases, and 14 bases separated the two germline ends. This CDR3 is built from 14 residues. Germline-derived CDR1 and CDR2 are MNHEY and SMNVEV (reference sequence). The CDR3 DNA reads TGTGCCAGCAGTTTCGCACAGGAAAGGGACGAGCAGTACTTC. It codes for CASSFAQERDEQYF.

This rearrangement joins TRBV28 to TRBJ1-2; 9 nucleotides match TRBD1. Germline V CDR1 and CDR2: MDHEN, SYDVKM. CDR3 length equals 16 residues. V shed 3 bases and J 5 bases; nucleotides not matched to a gene: 10. CDR3 sequence: CASSLVQGAIRYGYTF. The CDR3 DNA is TGTGCCAGCAGTTTGGTACAGGGGGCAATACGGTATGGCTACACCTTC.

The gene calls are TRBV27 and TRBJ2-2; 8 bases map to TRBD2. Germline lookup yields CDR1 MNHEY and CDR2 SMNVEV (reference sequence). This CDR3 spans 17 amino acids. With V trimmed by 5 bases and J by 8 bases, 16 bases remained unmatched. CDR3 residues: CASSPRGREVPRGELFF. Here the CDR3 DNA reads TGTGCCAGCAGTCCTAGAGGGCGGGAGGTTCCTAGGGGGGAGCTGTTTTTT.